This is a list of T cell receptor beta chains from one sample in a study of blood T cell repertoires in COVID-19. The protocol was immunoSEQ multiplex PCR, while the TCRdb copy is restricted to in-frame clones and leaves out a portion. The sample records around 250,000 clones, 70% to 90% being singletons. The sample taken for sequencing was PBMCs or T cells enriched from blood (not recorded which). The receptors were sampled from a woman aged 45-60 years who had been exposed to COVID-19. The CDR3 runs from the conserved cysteine through the conserved F or W. D genes are given only for firm matches. The listing skips clone size in some rows; elsewhere it reads once, few, many or a size class.

V	size	J	D	CDR3	DNA
TRBV27	few	TRBJ2-2	NA	CASSSRTLISGGELFF	TGTGCCAGCAGTTCCCGGACTCTAATCTCAGGCGGGGAGCTGTTTTTT
TRBV7-9	few	TRBJ2-7	TRBD2	CASSSRLAGPREQYF	TGTGCCAGCAGCTCTAGACTAGCGGGGCCACGGGAGCAGTACTTC
TRBV4-2	few	TRBJ2-7	NA	CASSREAGNYEQYF	TGTGCCAGCAGCCGAGAGGCAGGGAACTACGAGCAGTACTTC
TRBV4-2	NA	TRBJ2-1	TRBD1	CASSRSTPGTGYNEQFF	TGTGCCAGCAGCCGAAGTACTCCCGGGACAGGTTACAATGAGCAGTTCTTC
TRBV10-2	NA	TRBJ2-5	TRBD1	CASNRGKETQYF	TGCGCCAGCAACAGGGGGAAAGAGACCCAGTACTTC
TRBV5-1	NA	TRBJ2-1	TRBD1	CASSPGQGVNEQFF	TGCGCCAGCAGCCCGGGACAGGGGGTCAATGAGCAGTTCTTC
TRBV3-1/TRBV3-2	NA	TRBJ1-1	TRBD1	CASSLSTGRTEAFF	TGTGCCAGCAGCTTATCGACAGGGCGGACTGAAGCTTTCTTT
TRBV19	NA	TRBJ2-3	TRBD2	CASSRRGGGDTQYF	TGTGCCAGTAGTCGGCGGGGGGGCGGAGATACGCAGTATTTT
TRBV5-3	NA	TRBJ1-2	NA	CARSPHEGRIYTF	TGTGCCAGAAGCCCTCATGAGGGCAGGATCTACACCTTC
TRBV6-5	NA	TRBJ2-7	NA	CASSRDRYEQYF	TGTGCCAGCAGCCGTGACAGGTACGAGCAGTACTTC
TRBV19	NA	TRBJ2-2	NA	CASSITGGRGGELFF	TGTGCCAGTAGTATTACCGGGGGGCGAGGCGGGGAGCTGTTTTTT
TRBV6-5	NA	TRBJ2-5	NA	CATSGQETQYF	TGTGCCACCTCAGGGCAAGAGACCCAGTACTTC
TRBV28	NA	TRBJ1-5	NA	CASSSTGKGQPQHF	TGTGCCAGCAGCTCTACAGGGAAAGGGCAGCCCCAGCATTTT
TRBV6-5	NA	TRBJ1-2	NA	CASSYSTGLYGYTF	TGTGCCAGCAGTTACTCGACCGGACTCTATGGCTACACCTTC
TRBV29-1	NA	TRBJ2-2	TRBD2	CSVEDGGTTGELFF	TGCAGCGTTGAGGACGGGGGGACTACTGGGGAGCTGTTTTTT
TRBV7-6	once	TRBJ2-3	TRBD2	CASSVTSGGAGDTQYF	TGTGCCAGCAGCGTGACTAGCGGGGGGGCCGGAGATACGCAGTATTTT
TRBV12-5	NA	TRBJ1-1	TRBD1	CASGPPGQMNTEAFF	TGTGCTAGTGGCCCTCCGGGACAGATGAACACTGAAGCTTTCTTT
TRBV2	NA	TRBJ1-4	NA	CASSPGVSEKLFF	TGTGCCAGCAGCCCGGGGGTCAGCGAAAAACTGTTTTTT
TRBV7-9	NA	TRBJ2-2	NA	CASSPGPAGELFF	TGTGCCAGCAGCCCAGGGCCAGCCGGGGAGCTGTTTTTT
TRBV13	NA	TRBJ1-3	NA	CASSLAAGISSGNTIYF	TGTGCCAGCAGCTTGGCAGCCGGGATCTCCTCTGGAAACACCATATATTTT
TRBV28	NA	TRBJ1-4	NA	CATRWSQSEKLFF	TGTGCCACTCGTTGGAGTCAGAGTGAAAAACTGTTTTTT
TRBV7-9	NA	TRBJ1-1	NA	CASSSLGGLNTEAFF	TGTGCCAGCAGCTCCCTCGGGGGATTGAACACTGAAGCTTTCTTT
TRBV9	NA	TRBJ2-1	NA	CASSVGGGPPDEQFF	TGTGCCAGCAGCGTTGGGGGGGGGCCGCCCGATGAGCAGTTCTTC
TRBV30	NA	TRBJ2-2	NA	CAWSPYRTGELFF	TGTGCCTGGAGCCCGTATCGGACCGGGGAGCTGTTTTTT
TRBV2	NA	TRBJ1-2	NA	CASSQTGPINYGYTF	TGTGCCAGCAGTCAGACAGGACCGATTAACTATGGCTACACCTTC
TRBV19	NA	TRBJ1-1	NA	CASSIRSGVMNTEAFF	TGTGCCAGTAGTATTAGGTCAGGGGTCATGAACACTGAAGCTTTCTTT
TRBV18	NA	TRBJ1-1	NA	CASSPDNRSKRYTEAFF	TGTGCCAGCTCACCCGACAACAGGTCCAAGAGGTACACTGAAGCTTTCTTT
TRBV10-2	NA	TRBJ2-1	TRBD2	CAVGSSGVNEQFF	TGCGCCGTGGGTTCTAGCGGGGTAAATGAGCAGTTCTTC